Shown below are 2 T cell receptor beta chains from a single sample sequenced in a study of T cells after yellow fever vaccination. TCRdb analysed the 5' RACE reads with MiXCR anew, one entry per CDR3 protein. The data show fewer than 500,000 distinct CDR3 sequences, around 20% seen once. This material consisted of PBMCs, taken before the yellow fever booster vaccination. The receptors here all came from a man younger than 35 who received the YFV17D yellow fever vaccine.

The CDR3 sequence: CASSPQVGPYGYTF. The CDR3, as DNA: TGTGCCAGCAGTCCCCAGGTGGGGCCCTATGGCTACACCTTC. The rearrangement joins TRBV12-3 or TRBV12-4 to TRBJ1-2, with TRBD1 as a possible D gene (5 bases). The CDR3 is made up of 14 amino acids. Trimming removed 5 bases at V and 4 bases at J, with 14 bases between.

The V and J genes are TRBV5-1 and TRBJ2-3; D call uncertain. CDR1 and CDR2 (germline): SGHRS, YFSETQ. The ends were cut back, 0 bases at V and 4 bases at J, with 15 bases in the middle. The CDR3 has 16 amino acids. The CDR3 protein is CASSLEGRPIPDTQYF. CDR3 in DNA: TGCGCCAGCAGCTTGGAGGGTAGACCAATTCCAGATACGCAGTATTTT.